This TCR beta chain is drawn from a study of T cell repertoires in aging, cancer and after chemotherapy. Study-wide context: Repeat sampling of healthy donors over several months to years showed clear clonal overlap.

TRB rearrangements spanning V, D and J were amplified using mixed TRB-A/B primers. TCRdb re-derived calls from the multiplex PCR reads in MiXCR, one entry per CDR3 protein. Altogether a few thousand distinct CDR3 sequences are present, about 35% being singletons, with the ten largest covering approximately 53%. Remarks on this clonotype: The antigen is undetermined.

Findings and caveats of the study: Age-matched healthy donors had significantly more diverse, less clonal blood TCR repertoires than untreated cancer patients.

V gave up 0 bases and J gave up 3 bases, with 5 bases separating them. The CDR3 contains 13 residues. CDR1 and CDR2 from the germline V gene are LNHDA and SQIVND (reference sequence). Amplification of TCR beta used genomic DNA extracted from peripheral blood. The material sequenced was blood. J is TRBJ1-2 and V is TRBV19; D unresolved. The clonotype originates from a human donor in good health. CDR3 sequence reads: CASSIDRYYGYTF. In nucleotides, the CDR3 is TGTGCCAGTAGTATAGACAGATACTATGGCTACACCTTC.